These 31 T cell receptor beta chains were sequenced from one sample in a study of patients and donors after allogeneic stem cell transplantation. MiXCR, applied by TCRdb to the RT-PCR reads, yields one record per CDR3 protein. Found here are around 17,000 distinct CDR3 sequences, around 29% of them singletons; the top ten hold 35% to 40%. Sequencing was performed on blood, either unsorted or a sorted T cell fraction (not recorded which). The receptors shown here come from a human donor who was either an allogeneic HSCT recipient or a stem cell or donor lymphocyte infusion donor (not recorded which). It is not recorded whose cells these are; they may come from a transplant donor.

The CDR3 loop reads CASSQVSGSWETQYF. DNA for the CDR3: TGTGCCAGTAGTCAAGTATCAGGGTCCTGGGAGACCCAGTACTTC. This rearrangement joins TRBV19 to TRBJ2-5; maybe TRBD1 (5 bases). Germline V gene sequence: CDR1 LNHDA, CDR2 SQIVND (reference sequence). CDR3 length: 15 residues. Trimming took off 5 bases at V and 5 bases at J, with 18 bases between the two ends. The full variable domain, completed using reference TRBV19 and TRBJ2-5, is DGGITQSPKYLFRKEGQNVTLSCEQNLNHDAMYWYRQDPGQGLRLIYYSQIVNDFQKGDIAEGYSVSREKKESFPLTVTSAQKNPTAFYLCASSQVSGSWETQYFGPGTRLLVL.

This clonotype was recorded a few times. The chain joins TRBV5-1 to TRBJ1-4, with a weak D call TRBD1 (5 bases). V lost 4 bases, J lost 7 bases, and 14 bases lay in between. This CDR3 comprises 14 residues. Germline CDR1 SGHRS, CDR2 YFSETQ. The DNA of the CDR3 is TGCGCCAGCAGCCTGGGACTAGTAGGTGAAAAACTGTTTTTT. Translating it yields CASSLGLVGEKLFF.

The chain is built from TRBV4-1 and TRBJ1-2; no clear D gene. V lost 0 bases, J lost 8 bases, and 10 bases lay in between. Germline CDR1 is MGHRA and CDR2 is YSYEKL. The CDR3 sequence is 13 residues long. The CDR3 bases are TGCGCCAGCAGCCAAGATCCGGGAGGGGGCTACACCTTC. This codes for CASSQDPGGGYTF.

This clonotype was observed a handful of times. In DNA form, the CDR3 reads TGTGCCAGCAGTCCCGGGATCTATGGCTACACCTTC. This encodes CASSPGIYGYTF. J is TRBJ1-2 and V is TRBV5-6; D is uncertain. V was clipped by 5 bases and J by 4 bases, with 9 bases between them. Germline V CDR1 and CDR2: SGHDT, YYEEEE. The CDR3 is made up of 12 amino acids.

This chain links TRBV6-5 with TRBJ1-2; weak D call: TRBD1 (6 bases). Germline V gene lookup returns CDR1 MNHEY and CDR2 SVGAGI. The CDR3 spans 15 residues. V was cut by 8 bases and J by 4 bases, with 20 bases left in between. This CDR3 is CASGPWEGDVYGYTF. Here the CDR3 DNA reads TGTGCCAGCGGGCCGTGGGAGGGGGACGTCTATGGCTACACCTTC.

The chain joins TRBV29-1 to TRBJ1-2; D remains ambiguous. The germline CDR1 and CDR2 sequences are SQVTM and ANQGSEA. V was trimmed by 3 bases and J by 0 bases, leaving 14 bases between them. The CDR3 loop spans 15 amino acids. CDR3 sequence reads: CSVERTEIANYGYTF. The CDR3 DNA is TGCAGCGTTGAGAGGACGGAGATAGCTAACTATGGCTACACCTTC.

This clonotype was seen at least ten times. The chain has TRBV20-1 and TRBJ1-6; the match to TRBD1 covers 12 bases. Germline V gene lookup returns CDR1 DFQATT and CDR2 SNEGSKA (reference sequence). The CDR3 is 14 residues long. Trimming cost V 5 bases and J 9 bases; bases outside gene matches: 5. CDR3: CSAGDRGPVSPLHF. The CDR3 bases are TGCAGTGCTGGGGACAGGGGGCCCGTTTCACCCCTCCACTTT.

This clonotype came up a few times. The genes are TRBV3-1 and TRBJ1-1, with D perhaps matching TRBD1 (5 bases). The CDR3 loop spans 14 amino acids. Trimming pared 1 base from V and 0 bases from J, leaving 6 bases between. The germline CDR1 and CDR2 sequences are LGHDT and YNNKEL (reference sequence). Written as DNA, the CDR3 is TGTGCCAGCAGCCAAGGGGGGGTGAACACTGAAGCTTTCTTT. It is translated as CASSQGGVNTEAFF.

This clonotype was picked up a small number of times. The rearrangement joins TRBV2 to TRBJ1-4; 8 bases map to TRBD1. The germline CDR1 and CDR2 sequences are SNHLY and FYNNEI. J was trimmed by 0 bases and V by 8 bases; bases with no gene match: 11. CDR3 length: 17 amino acids. The CDR3 reads CASLRQGKFATNEKLFF. The DNA of the CDR3 is TGTGCCAGCTTACGACAGGGGAAATTTGCAACTAATGAAAAACTGTTTTTT. The variable domain in full, with the rest retrieved from reference TRBV2 and TRBJ1-4, is EPEVTQTPSHQVTQMGQEVILRCVPISNHLYFYWYRQILGQKVEFLVSFYNNEISEKSEIFDDQFSVERPDGSNFTLKIRSTKLEDSAMYFCASLRQGKFATNEKLFFGSGTQLSVL.

J is TRBJ2-5 and V is TRBV5-1; 9 bases fit TRBD1. In germline, CDR1 is SGHRS, CDR2 YFSETQ. CDR3 length equals 13 residues. J gave up 4 bases and V 4 bases, and 2 bases lay outside the gene matches. CDR3 DNA: TGCGCCAGCAGCGTGACAGGGGGAGAGACCCAGTACTTC. Its translation is CASSVTGGETQYF.

This sequence joins TRBV6-5 and TRBJ1-3; 8 nucleotides align to TRBD1. The CDR3 contains 16 residues. V shed 6 bases and J 0 bases; nucleotides not matched to a gene: 7. Germline CDR1 MNHEY, CDR2 SVGAGI. In DNA, the CDR3 is TGTGCCAGCAGGGAAGTCCAGGGGGCCTCTGGAAACACCATATATTTT. It specifies CASREVQGASGNTIYF.

This chain connects TRBV5-1 to TRBJ1-6, with 7 bases identical to TRBD1. Germline CDR1 is SGHRS and CDR2 is YFSETQ. This CDR3 is 17 amino acids long. V shed 0 bases and J 5 bases; nucleotides not matched to a gene: 8. The CDR3 is CASSLAPRGGDNSPLHF. In nucleotides, the CDR3 is TGCGCCAGCAGCTTGGCCCCCAGGGGGGGAGATAATTCACCCCTCCACTTT.

For the CDR3, the DNA is TGCGCCAGCAGCCTTGGGGGCCAGACTGGAAACACCATATATTTT. It codes for CASSLGGQTGNTIYF. The rearrangement links TRBV4-1 to TRBJ1-3; D might be TRBD1 (6 bases). With 4 bases removed from V and 2 bases from J, the gap between germline ends came to 12 bases. Germline CDR1 is MGHRA and CDR2 is YSYEKL. This CDR3 comprises 15 residues.

This rearrangement joins TRBV7-8 to TRBJ1-1; 7 positions agree with TRBD1. This CDR3 has 17 residues. The V gene end was trimmed by 5 bases and the J gene end by 5 bases; junction bases not matched to a gene: 17. From germline, CDR1 is SGHVS and CDR2 FQNEAQ. The CDR3 region is CASSARRRTGPGTEAFF. For the CDR3, the DNA is TGTGCCAGCAGCGCTAGGCGGAGGACAGGCCCCGGGACTGAAGCTTTCTTT.

The V gene is TRBV7-9, the J gene TRBJ1-1, with 7 bases fitting TRBD1. The CDR3 length is 14 residues. Germline assignment: CDR1 SEHNR and CDR2 FQNEAQ (reference sequence). V lost 5 bases, J lost 2 bases, and 5 bases stayed unmatched. CDR3 nucleotides: TGTGCCAGCAGCCCGCACAGGGGAAACACTGAAGCTTTCTTT. Encoded protein: CASSPHRGNTEAFF.

This clonotype was seen more than once but under ten times. V usage is TRBV7-2 and J usage is TRBJ1-2; D remains unclear. Deletions cut 1 base from V and 2 bases from J, with 8 bases between. Germline CDR1 reads SGHTA; CDR2 reads FQGNSA. The length of the CDR3 is 14 residues. In nucleotides, the CDR3 is TGTGCCAGCAGCTTAGGGGTTATCAACTATGGCTACACCTTC. This translates into CASSLGVINYGYTF.

The rearrangement uses TRBV12-3 or TRBV12-4 and TRBJ1-2; D call uncertain. Trimming removed 1 base at V and 2 bases at J, with 14 bases between. The CDR3 is made up of 16 amino acids. The chain's CDR3 is CASSLGWPVTNYGYTF. The DNA of the CDR3 is TGTGCCAGCAGTTTAGGGTGGCCAGTTACCAACTATGGCTACACCTTC.

This clonotype was detected ten times or more. The genes are TRBV6-6 and TRBJ1-3; the D gene is possibly TRBD1 (5 bases). This CDR3 is built from 19 residues. Germline-derived CDR1 and CDR2 are MNHNY and SVGAGI (reference sequence). V was trimmed by 2 bases and J by 0 bases, leaving 20 bases between them. The CDR3 DNA sequence: TGTGCCAGCAGTTACAATTATCCCGGGACCGATCTCTCTGGAAACACCATATATTTT. Protein sequence: CASSYNYPGTDLSGNTIYF.

This clonotype was detected many times. This chain links TRBV18 with TRBJ1-2; D is unclear. Germline lookup yields CDR1 KGHSH and CDR2 LQKENI. The CDR3 runs 14 residues. V lost 6 bases and J 3 bases, leaving 14 bases between the germline ends. The CDR3 DNA follows: TGTGCCAGCTCGTACCGGGAATACGACTATGGCTACACCTTC. It codes for CASSYREYDYGYTF.

The chain recombines TRBV6-1 with TRBJ1-4; unclear D gene. Germline V gene sequence: CDR1 MNHNS, CDR2 SASEGT. With 6 bases removed from V and 7 bases from J, the gap between germline ends came to 12 bases. This CDR3 is 13 amino acids long. CDR3: CASSKGLGEKLFF. DNA for the CDR3: TGTGCCAGCAGCAAAGGGCTAGGTGAAAAACTGTTTTTT.

This clonotype was detected once. The chain links TRBV5-1 to TRBJ2-7, with D possibly TRBD2 on 5 matching bases. Germline CDR1 SGHRS, CDR2 YFSETQ. CDR3 length equals 15 residues. Trimming pared 5 bases from V and 6 bases from J, leaving 21 bases between. For the CDR3, the DNA is TGCGCCAGCAGGCCCGACTACCCACCTCCGGGCGAGCAGTACTTC. It specifies CASRPDYPPPGEQYF.

The V call is TRBV12-5, the J call TRBJ2-7; D may be TRBD2 (6 bases). Germline CDR1 is LGHNT and CDR2 is FRNRAP. Trimming removed 6 bases at V and 5 bases at J, with 14 bases between. This CDR3 has 13 amino acids. The CDR3 loop reads CASGPAWRDEQYF. The CDR3 DNA reads as TGTGCTAGTGGCCCCGCCTGGAGGGACGAGCAGTACTTC. The full variable domain, with the rest looked up from reference TRBV12-5 and TRBJ2-7, is DARVTQTPRHKVTEMGQEVTMRCQPILGHNTVFWYRQTMMQGLELLAYFRNRAPLDDSGMPKDRFSAEMPDATLATLKIQPSEPRDSAVYFCASGPAWRDEQYFGPGTRLTVT.

Worth noting for this clonotype: This may come from a read error, since a much larger clone is one base off. The chain has TRBV10-3 and TRBJ1-2; D possibly corresponds to TRBD1 (6 bases). Germline V gives CDR1 ENHRY, CDR2 SYGVKD. This CDR3 has 12 residues. V was cut by 2 bases and J by 7 bases, with 8 bases left in between. CDR3 residues: CAISEPGAGYTF. In DNA form, the CDR3 reads TGTGCCATCAGTGAGCCGGGGGCTGGCTACACCTTC.

This chain uses TRBV6-5 with TRBJ2-7; 8 nucleotides agree with TRBD1. Germline V gives CDR1 MNHEY, CDR2 SVGAGI. The length of the CDR3 is 15 residues. After removal of 2 bases from V and 1 base from J, the junction contained 4 bases not matched to a gene. CDR3 nucleotides: TGTGCCAGCAGTTACGCAGGGGGCTGGTCCTACGAGCAGTACTTC. This translates into CASSYAGGWSYEQYF.

This clonotype was seen only a few times. The chain joins TRBV7-2 to TRBJ1-1; D remains ambiguous. Per the germline V gene, CDR1 is SGHTA and CDR2 is FQGNSA. V was trimmed by 2 bases and J by 2 bases, leaving 6 bases between them. This CDR3 comprises 13 residues. CDR3 region: CASSLSSNTEAFF. CDR3 DNA: TGTGCCAGCAGCTTATCCAGTAACACTGAAGCTTTCTTT.

The V gene is TRBV7-6, the J gene TRBJ1-2, with D unresolved. This CDR3 is built from 12 residues. V lost 1 base and J 7 bases, leaving 7 bases between the germline ends. CDR1 is SGHVS, CDR2 FNYEAQ, per germline. For the CDR3, the DNA is TGTGCCAGCAGCTTAGGCGTCGGTGGCTACACCTTC. This translates into CASSLGVGGYTF.

V is TRBV6-1 and J is TRBJ2-7; D not resolved. This CDR3 is built from 14 residues. V was cut by 7 bases and J by 3 bases, with 16 bases left in between. Germline CDR1 is MNHNS and CDR2 is SASEGT. The CDR3 DNA reads TGTGCCAGCAAAACTACCCCTTTCCTCTACGAGCAGTACTTC. Its translation: CASKTTPFLYEQYF.

The rearrangement links TRBV12-3 or TRBV12-4 to TRBJ1-2, with D maybe TRBD1 (6 bases). The V end lost 8 bases, the J end lost 2 bases, and 12 bases lay between the germline ends. The CDR3 has 13 amino acids. As DNA, the CDR3 is TGTGCCAGCGGCTGGGGGCTGAACTATGGCTACACCTTC. Amino acid sequence: CASGWGLNYGYTF.

This clonotype was picked up many times. The CDR3 coding sequence is TGTGCCAGCATCCCCGGGGGCCGGGGAAACTATGGCTACACCTTC. Amino acids: CASIPGGRGNYGYTF. The chain carries TRBV7-9 and TRBJ1-2, with a tentative D call TRBD1 (6 bases). The CDR3 is 15 residues long. V lost 7 bases and J lost 2, with 17 bases in between. CDR1 is SEHNR, CDR2 FQNEAQ, per germline (reference sequence).

The gene calls are TRBV12-3 or TRBV12-4 and TRBJ1-1; 7 nucleotides match TRBD1. The CDR3 length is 13 residues. With 2 bases clipped from V and 5 bases from J, the junction kept 2 bases outside the gene matches. The CDR3 is CASSLQGVTEAFF. The DNA for the CDR3 is TGTGCCAGCAGTTTACAGGGGGTAACTGAAGCTTTCTTT.

The chain recombines TRBV7-9 with TRBJ1-2; D ambiguous. The CDR3 is 13 amino acids. V was clipped by 2 bases and J by 3 bases, with 7 bases between them. Germline V lookup: CDR1 SEHNR, CDR2 FQNEAQ (reference sequence). The CDR3 bases are TGTGCCAGCAGCTTATGGCGGGACTATGGCTACACCTTC. The encoded protein is CASSLWRDYGYTF.